The clone carrying this T cell receptor (beta chain) appeared a few times. This record belongs to a study of CD4 and CD8 cells across lung adenocarcinoma regions. Per the germline V gene, CDR1 is ENHRY and CDR2 is SYGVKD. V lost 8 bases, J lost 3 bases, and 7 bases stayed unmatched. CDR3 length: 14 residues. Donors had localized lung adenocarcinoma, a non-small cell lung cancer. TCRdb passed the PCR reads through MiXCR, listing each CDR3 protein once. Found here are some 12,000 distinct CDR3 sequences, around half of them singletons; the top ten hold 20% to 30%. The sequencing input was CD8+ T cells from the margin of a lung tumor. The gene calls are TRBV10-3 and TRBJ1-2; 9 bases line up with TRBD1. The TCR originated in a female donor with lung adenocarcinoma. The CD4 and CD8 labels of this study may be unreliable. CDR3 nucleotides: TGTGCCATCGGAGGACAGGGGTCGGACTATGGCTACACCTTC. Protein: CAIGGQGSDYGYTF.